These 30 T cell receptor beta chains originate from one sample sequenced in a study of blood T cell repertoires in COVID-19. The method was immunoSEQ multiplex PCR; TCRdb's version includes in-frame clones alone and lacks a portion of them. Here the sample spans roughly 20,000 clones, roughly 89% being singletons. The sequencing sample was made of peripheral blood. The receptors shown here come from a man aged 55-75 years with active COVID-19.

This clone was seen a single time. The rearrangement uses TRBV7-9 and TRBJ2-5; 12 bases are a match to TRBD2. V gave up 4 bases and J gave up 4 bases; unmatched junction bases: 7. The germline V gene has CDR1 SEHNR and CDR2 FQNEAQ (reference sequence). This CDR3 is built from 16 residues. This CDR3 is CASSSPLGLAGETQYF. As DNA, the CDR3 is TGTGCCAGCAGCTCCCCCCTGGGACTAGCGGGAGAGACCCAGTACTTC.

The DNA of the CDR3 is TGTGCCACCCAAGCGGGATTAAACCAAGAGACCCAGTACTTC. Residues: CATQAGLNQETQYF. The rearrangement links TRBV10-3 to TRBJ2-5; TRBD2 matches 7 bases. Germline V gene data show CDR1 as ENHRY and CDR2 as SYGVKD. Trimming cost V 10 bases and J 0 bases; bases outside gene matches: 8. There are 14 residues in the CDR3.

This clone was seen a single time. The chain is built from TRBV2 and TRBJ1-1; D remains unclear. Germline V CDR1 and CDR2: SNHLY, FYNNEI. This CDR3 has 16 amino acids. Trimming took off 6 bases at V and 1 base at J, with 18 bases between the two ends. The CDR3 DNA reads TGTGCCAGCAGGACCCCCTCGGACTGGAGGAACACTGAAGCTTTCTTT. Translating gives CASRTPSDWRNTEAFF.

V usage is TRBV21-1 and J usage is TRBJ1-6; TRBD1, the table's D call, was not compared with the DNA. TRBV21-1 is given as a pseudogene. The length of the CDR3 is 13 residues. In DNA, the CDR3 is TGTGCCAGCAGGAGCAAGGGGATTTCACCCCTCCACTTT. It yields the protein CASRSKGISPLHF.

The genes are TRBV4-1 and TRBJ1-3; D is unresolved. This CDR3 spans 13 amino acids. Germline assignment: CDR1 MGHRA and CDR2 YSYEKL. The V end was cut by 2 bases, the J end by 4 bases, with 6 bases between. The CDR3 reads CASSQSTGNTIYF. The CDR3 coding sequence is TGCGCCAGCAGCCAATCCACAGGAAACACCATATATTTT.

The rearrangement uses TRBV6-2 or TRBV6-3 and TRBJ2-2; 9 nucleotides agree with TRBD2. The CDR3 loop spans 17 amino acids. Germline lookup yields CDR1 MNHEY and CDR2 SVGEGT. V lost 0 bases, J lost 4 bases, and 6 bases stayed unmatched. In DNA, the CDR3 is TGTGCCAGCAGTTACTCGGCGCTAGCGGGGATCACCGGGGAGCTGTTTTTT. It translates to CASSYSALAGITGELFF.

This chain connects TRBV5-6 to TRBJ2-4; no clear D. The germline gives CDR1 SGHDT, CDR2 YYEEEE. The CDR3 is made up of 13 amino acids. V dropped 1 base and J dropped 7 bases, with 9 bases sitting between them. DNA for the CDR3: TGTGCCAGCAGCTTGAGATCGACTAACATTCAGTACTTC. It is translated as CASSLRSTNIQYF.

The V call is TRBV6-2 or TRBV6-3, the J call TRBJ2-7; D remains ambiguous. The germline gives CDR1 MNHEY, CDR2 SVGEGT. V was clipped by 0 bases and J by 2 bases, with 8 bases between them. This CDR3 contains 14 residues. As DNA, the CDR3 is TGTGCCAGCAGTTACTCGAGTGTACCCTACGAGCAGTACTTC. This encodes CASSYSSVPYEQYF.

This clone has more than one count but fewer than ten. The V and J genes are TRBV7-2 and TRBJ2-1; weak D call: TRBD1 (6 bases). The germline V gene encodes CDR1 SGHTA and CDR2 FQGNSA. Trimming stripped 3 bases from V and 0 bases from J, with 9 bases between. The CDR3 has 15 amino acids. The CDR3 region is CASSFQGSSYNEQFF. The CDR3 DNA reads as TGTGCCAGCAGCTTCCAGGGGAGCTCCTACAATGAGCAGTTCTTC.

The gene calls are TRBV3-1 (or the pseudogene TRBV3-2) and TRBJ1-2; 8 bases fit TRBD1. From germline, CDR1 is LGHDT and CDR2 YNNKEL (reference sequence). The CDR3 sequence is 14 residues long. V dropped 4 bases and J dropped 7; count of bases not matched to a gene: 8. CDR3 residues: CASSLRDRGFGYTF. Written as DNA, the CDR3 is TGTGCCAGCAGCCTCCGAGACAGGGGTTTTGGCTACACCTTC.

V is TRBV24-1 and J is TRBJ1-2, with a weak D call TRBD1 (5 bases). Germline values: CDR1 KGHDR, CDR2 SFDVKD. The V end lost 4 bases, the J end lost 4 bases, and 18 bases lay between the germline ends. This CDR3 has 16 amino acids. The CDR3 spells CATSDPRGDLGYGYTF. The CDR3 bases are TGTGCCACCAGTGACCCCCGGGGGGACTTGGGCTATGGCTACACCTTC.

The chain uses TRBV5-1 and TRBJ2-5; TRBD2 matches at 11 bases. The CDR3 is 15 residues long. V lost 4 bases and J lost 5; bases outside the gene matches: 7. CDR1 and CDR2 from the germline V gene are SGHRS and YFSETQ. This chain's CDR3 is CASSQIAGGPETQYF. The CDR3 bases are TGCGCCAGCAGCCAAATAGCGGGGGGGCCGGAGACCCAGTACTTC.

The genes are TRBV6-5 and TRBJ2-1, with no clear D. CDR1 MNHEY and CDR2 SVGAGI come from the germline V gene. The CDR3 loop spans 16 amino acids. V lost 0 bases and J 0 bases, leaving 9 bases between the germline ends. CDR3 sequence reads: CASSYSSPSSYNEQFF. The CDR3 DNA reads TGTGCCAGCAGTTACTCGAGCCCGAGCTCCTACAATGAGCAGTTCTTC.

This clone was observed once. The V gene is TRBV6-2 or TRBV6-3, the J gene TRBJ2-3, with 7 bases lining up with TRBD2. The CDR3 covers 16 residues. With V trimmed by 4 bases and J by 4 bases, 11 bases remained unmatched. The germline V gene has CDR1 MNHEY and CDR2 SVGEGT. Here the CDR3 reads CASSSSSLAASDTQYF. The CDR3 nucleotides read TGTGCCAGCAGTTCCTCCTCTCTAGCGGCTTCAGATACGCAGTATTTT.

This sequence joins TRBV19 and TRBJ2-2; tentatively, D is TRBD2 (6 bases). The CDR3 runs to 18 residues. The germline V and J ends were trimmed by 0 bases and 6 bases, with 20 bases remaining between them. The V gene's germline CDR1 is LNHDA and CDR2 SQIVND (reference sequence). CDR3 sequence: CASSIDRFDGRGSGELFF. CDR3 nucleotides: TGTGCCAGTAGTATAGATCGGTTTGACGGGAGAGGCTCCGGGGAGCTGTTTTTT. Full variable domain (remainder filled in from reference TRBV19 and TRBJ2-2): DGGITQSPKYLFRKEGQNVTLSCEQNLNHDAMYWYRQDPGQGLRLIYYSQIVNDFQKGDIAEGYSVSREKKESFPLTVTSAQKNPTAFYLCASSIDRFDGRGSGELFFGEGSRLTVL.

This sequence joins TRBV6-4 and TRBJ2-1; D might be TRBD1 (6 bases). This CDR3 is 14 amino acids long. Germline loops: CDR1 MRHNA, CDR2 SNTAGT. Trimming cost V 2 bases and J 6 bases, with 11 bases left between them. The CDR3 sequence is CASSDGNRVNEQFF. As DNA, the CDR3 is TGTGCCAGCAGTGACGGGAACAGGGTCAATGAGCAGTTCTTC.

This rearrangement joins TRBV7-2 to TRBJ2-1; weak D call: TRBD1 (6 bases). The CDR3 has 12 residues. V shed 3 bases and J shed 7 bases, with 7 bases lying between them. Germline lookup yields CDR1 SGHTA and CDR2 FQGNSA. This CDR3 is CASSFTGNEQFF. CDR3 bases: TGTGCCAGCAGCTTTACAGGGAATGAGCAGTTCTTC.

The chain employs TRBV18 and TRBJ1-2, with a tentative D call TRBD1 (6 bases). CDR3 length: 15 residues. V was shortened by 5 bases and J by 2 bases, with 15 bases between the two germline ends. Germline CDR1 reads KGHSH; CDR2 reads LQKENI. The CDR3 here is CASSLDGGANYGYTF. The CDR3, as DNA: TGTGCCAGCTCATTAGATGGGGGGGCGAACTATGGCTACACCTTC.

The sample holds one count of this clone. The chain is built from TRBV4-2 and TRBJ2-3, with TRBD2 identical over 7 bases. The germline gives CDR1 LGHNA, CDR2 YNFKEQ. This CDR3 comprises 17 residues. J was trimmed by 1 base and V by 0 bases; bases with no gene match: 7. The CDR3 DNA sequence: TGTGCCAGCAGCCAAGACTCTTTCCGGGGGGGCACAGATACGCAGTATTTT. Translating gives CASSQDSFRGGTDTQYF.

The rearrangement joins TRBV7-3 to TRBJ2-3, with 15 bases fitting TRBD2. Germline CDR1 reads SGHTA; CDR2 reads FQGTGA. The CDR3 has 18 amino acids. The J segment lost 5 bases and the V segment lost 5 bases, leaving 11 bases of the junction unmatched. CDR3 loop: CASSPPGLAGGPGDTQYF. The CDR3 DNA sequence: TGTGCCAGCAGCCCCCCTGGACTAGCGGGGGGGCCGGGAGATACGCAGTATTTT. Looking up the rest from reference TRBV7-3 and TRBJ2-3 gives the full variable domain: GAGVSQTPSNKVTEKGKYVELRCDPISGHTALYWYRQSLGQGPEFLIYFQGTGAADDSGLPNDRFFAVRPEGSVSTLKIQRTERGDSAVYLCASSPPGLAGGPGDTQYFGPGTRLTVL.

The J gene is TRBJ1-2, the V gene TRBV30, with TRBD1 as a possible D gene (6 bases). The germline V gene has CDR1 GTSNPN and CDR2 SVGIG (reference sequence). The CDR3 contains 14 residues. The V end lost 1 base, the J end lost 4 bases, and 13 bases lay between the germline ends. CDR3 coding DNA: TGTGCCTGGAGTGCGGACAGTCACTTCTATGGCTACACCTTC. Translated: CAWSADSHFYGYTF.

This chain uses TRBV5-1 with TRBJ1-1; no clear D. The germline V gene encodes CDR1 SGHRS and CDR2 YFSETQ. V shed 4 bases and J shed 0 bases, with 10 bases lying between them. CDR3 length equals 14 residues. DNA of the CDR3: TGCGCCAGCAGCCCCGTAACATTGAACACTGAAGCTTTCTTT. Its translation is CASSPVTLNTEAFF.

The J gene is TRBJ2-3, the V gene TRBV3-1 (or the pseudogene TRBV3-2); TRBD2 agrees at 9 bases. V lost 1 base, J lost 2 bases, and 4 bases stayed unmatched. The CDR3 is 16 residues long. Germline CDR1 reads LGHDT; CDR2 reads YNNKEL (reference sequence). In DNA form, the CDR3 reads TGTGCCAGCAGCCAAGGGGGACTAGCTTCCACAGATACGCAGTATTTT. Its translation is CASSQGGLASTDTQYF.

The rearrangement uses TRBV5-1 and TRBJ1-2; D perhaps matches TRBD1 (6 bases). Germline CDR1 SGHRS, CDR2 YFSETQ. V was pared by 4 bases and J by 5 bases, with 18 bases between. CDR3 size: 15 residues. As DNA, the CDR3 is TGCGCCAGCAGCCCAATCCCCCAGGGGATATATGGCTACACCTTC. This gives the protein CASSPIPQGIYGYTF.

This clone has more than one count but fewer than ten. DNA for the CDR3: TGTGCCAGCAAAATAGACAGGGGAACCTACGAGCAGTACTTC. Translated: CASKIDRGTYEQYF. The chain combines TRBV2 with TRBJ2-7; 8 nucleotides match TRBD1. Trimming removed 7 bases from V and 2 bases from J; junction bases left unmatched: 7. CDR1 and CDR2 (germline): SNHLY, FYNNEI. This CDR3 region has 14 residues.

The CDR3 spells CASRKGRGPYTF. For the CDR3, the DNA is TGTGCCAGCAGGAAAGGGCGGGGACCTTACACCTTC. The rearrangement joins TRBV6-5 to TRBJ1-2, with D possibly TRBD1 on 5 matching bases. The CDR3 is 12 residues long. Germline lookup yields CDR1 MNHEY and CDR2 SVGAGI. V lost 6 bases to trimming and J lost 11 bases, with 16 bases between them.

The V call is TRBV9, the J call TRBJ2-5, with 14 bases identical to TRBD2. Germline V gives CDR1 SGDLS, CDR2 YYNGEE. The ends lost 3 bases at V and 3 bases at J; junction bases unmatched: 4. The CDR3 spans 16 residues. The CDR3 nucleotides are TGTGCCAGCAGCGAGCCGGGACTAGCGGGAGAAGAGACCCAGTACTTC. Its protein is CASSEPGLAGEETQYF.

The rearrangement uses TRBV30 and TRBJ2-3; D is undetermined. Germline-derived CDR1 and CDR2 are GTSNPN and SVGIG (reference sequence). This CDR3 has 13 residues. Between the trimmed V and J ends, which lost 0 bases and 3 bases, there was a span of 7 bases. The CDR3 coding sequence is TGTGCCTGGAGTGTCCAGACAACAGATACGCAGTATTTT. It specifies CAWSVQTTDTQYF.

The chain employs TRBV19 and TRBJ1-5; D is unclear. The CDR3 has 14 residues. From germline, CDR1 is LNHDA and CDR2 SQIVND (reference sequence). With 3 bases removed from V and 4 bases from J, the gap between germline ends came to 10 bases. The CDR3 coding sequence is TGTGCCAGTAGTATGCGGGCCAATAATCAGCCCCAGCATTTT. It yields the protein CASSMRANNQPQHF.

J is TRBJ2-1 and V is TRBV5-6, with D perhaps TRBD2 (6 bases). Per the germline V gene, CDR1 is SGHDT and CDR2 is YYEEEE. The CDR3 has 12 amino acids. Between the trimmed V and J ends, which lost 2 bases and 9 bases, there was a span of 9 bases. As DNA, the CDR3 is TGTGCCAGCAGCTTCGGGGGTGCTGAGCAGTTCTTC. It yields the protein CASSFGGAEQFF.